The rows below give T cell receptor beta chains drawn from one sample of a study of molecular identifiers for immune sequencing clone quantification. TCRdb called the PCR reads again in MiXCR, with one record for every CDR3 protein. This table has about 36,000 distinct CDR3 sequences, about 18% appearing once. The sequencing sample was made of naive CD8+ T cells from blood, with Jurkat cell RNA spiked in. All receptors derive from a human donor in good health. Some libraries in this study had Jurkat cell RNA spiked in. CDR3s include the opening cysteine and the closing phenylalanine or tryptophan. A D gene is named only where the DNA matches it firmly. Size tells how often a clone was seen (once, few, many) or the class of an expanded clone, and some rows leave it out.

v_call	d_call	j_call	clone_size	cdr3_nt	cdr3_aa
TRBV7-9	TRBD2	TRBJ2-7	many	TGTGCCAGCAGCACCACTAGCGGGAGCGCCTACGAGCAGTACTTC	CASSTTSGSAYEQYF
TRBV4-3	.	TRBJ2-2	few	TGCGCCAGCAGCCAATTACCGAACACCGGGGAGCTGTTTTTT	CASSQLPNTGELFF
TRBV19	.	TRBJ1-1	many	TGTGCCAGTAGTATCCTCTTGAACACTGAAGCTTTCTTT	CASSILLNTEAFF
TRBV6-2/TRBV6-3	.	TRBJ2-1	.	TGTGCCAGCAGCCGGGGACTGTACACTTACAATGAGCAGTTCTTC	CASSRGLYTYNEQFF
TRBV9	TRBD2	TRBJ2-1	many	TGTGCCAGCAGCGCCCTCGGCCGTCCCGCGGGAGGTGGCAATGAGCAGTTCTTC	CASSALGRPAGGGNEQFF
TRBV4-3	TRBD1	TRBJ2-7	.	TGCGCCAGCAGCCAAGTTGTGACAGGGCCCTACGAGCAGTACTTC	CASSQVVTGPYEQYF
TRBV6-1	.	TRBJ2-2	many	TGTGCCAGCAGTGAATGGGATAGCGGGAACACCGGGGAGCTGTTTTTT	CASSEWDSGNTGELFF
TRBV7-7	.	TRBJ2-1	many	TGTGCCAGCAGCCCAGCCGGGACTGCAGAGCAGTTCTTC	CASSPAGTAEQFF
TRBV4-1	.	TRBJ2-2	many	TGCGCCAGCAACCGGGGCGGGGAGCTGTTTTTT	CASNRGGELFF
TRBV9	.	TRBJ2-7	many	TGTGCCAGCAGCCCAAGACTAGTCGCCTACGAGCAGTACTTC	CASSPRLVAYEQYF
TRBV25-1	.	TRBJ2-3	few	TGTGCCAGCAGTGATCGGGTGGGGGCTAGCACAGATACGCAGTATTTT	CASSDRVGASTDTQYF
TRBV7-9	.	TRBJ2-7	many	TGTGCCAGCAGACCCGGGAGCTCCTACGAGCAGTACTTC	CASRPGSSYEQYF
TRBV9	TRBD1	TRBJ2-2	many	TGTGCCAGCACCCGTAGAGGGGACAGGCCGAACACCGGGGAGCTGTTTTTT	CASTRRGDRPNTGELFF
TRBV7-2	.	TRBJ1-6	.	TGTGCCAGCAGCTTAGAAGGGTTTTCACCCCTCCACTTT	CASSLEGFSPLHF
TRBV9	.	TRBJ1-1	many	TGTGCCAGCAGCGTAGAGGTAGGGGGGGACGATGAAGCTTTCTTT	CASSVEVGGDDEAFF
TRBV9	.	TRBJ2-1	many	TGTGCCAGCAGCGTCGGTCCGCCGGTTGAGCAGTTCTTC	CASSVGPPVEQFF
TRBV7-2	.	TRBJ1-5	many	TGTGCCAGCAGCTTAGCTTTCCTGGGGAATCAGCCCCAGCATTTT	CASSLAFLGNQPQHF
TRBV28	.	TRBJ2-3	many	TGTGCCAGCAGTTTAATCCAGATCTCAGATACGCAGTATTTT	CASSLIQISDTQYF
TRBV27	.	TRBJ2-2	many	TGTGCCAGCAGTTTATTAGGCCACACCGGGGAGCTGTTTTTT	CASSLLGHTGELFF
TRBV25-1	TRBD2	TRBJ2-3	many	TGTGCCAGCAGTCCCCGGACTAGCGGGATAAGAACAGATACGCAGTATTTT	CASSPRTSGIRTDTQYF
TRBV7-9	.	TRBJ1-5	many	TGTGCCAGCAGCTTAGGGGTCAATCAGCCCCAGCATTTT	CASSLGVNQPQHF
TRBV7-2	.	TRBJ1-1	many	TGTGCCAGCAGCTTAATATCCGGGACGAACACTGAAGCTTTCTTT	CASSLISGTNTEAFF
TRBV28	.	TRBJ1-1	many	TGTGCCAGCACTTTCAGGGGTTTGACCACTGAAGCTTTCTTT	CASTFRGLTTEAFF
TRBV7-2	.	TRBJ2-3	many	TGTGCCAGCAGCCCCGGGTTTGTGGATACGCAGTATTTT	CASSPGFVDTQYF
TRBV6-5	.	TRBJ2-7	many	TGTGCCAGCAGAGCCGTCCGGAGGGGGGAGCAGTACTTC	CASRAVRRGEQYF
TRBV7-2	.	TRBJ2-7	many	TGTGCCAGCAGCCGAAGCCGATTCTACGAGCAGTACTTC	CASSRSRFYEQYF
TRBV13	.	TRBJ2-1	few	TGTGCCAGCAGCTTAGGGTGGGACCTTAACAATGAGCAGTTCTTC	CASSLGWDLNNEQFF
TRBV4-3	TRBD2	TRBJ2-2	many	TGCGCCAGCAGCCAAGATTGGACTAGCGGGGAGCTGTTTTTT	CASSQDWTSGELFF
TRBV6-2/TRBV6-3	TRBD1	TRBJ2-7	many	TGTGCCAGCAGACCGGGACAGGGATCGTCCGAGCAGTACTTC	CASRPGQGSSEQYF
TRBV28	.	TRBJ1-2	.	TGTGCCAGTGGCCTGGGGGGTAATGGCTACACCTTC	CASGLGGNGYTF
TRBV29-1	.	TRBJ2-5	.	TGCAGCGTTGGCCGGGCCCAAGAGACCCAGTACTTC	CSVGRAQETQYF
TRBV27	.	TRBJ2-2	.	TGTGTCAGCAGCTTAAGGGCCGGGGAGCTGTTTTTT	CVSSLRAGELFF
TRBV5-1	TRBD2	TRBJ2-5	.	TGCGCCAACAGCGGGCCGTCTAGCGGGAATAAAGGGACCCAGTACTTC	CANSGPSSGNKGTQYF
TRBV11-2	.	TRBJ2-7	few	TGTGCCAGCAGCTTTGATGACTGGGGGTACGAGCAGTACTTC	CASSFDDWGYEQYF
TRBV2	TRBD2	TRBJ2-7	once	TGTGCCAGCAGTGAGGGACTAGGTGTGGGCGAGCAGTACTTC	CASSEGLGVGEQYF
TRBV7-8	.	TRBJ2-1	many	TGTGCCAGCAGCTCGACTTTACTAGGGGGCTCCTACAATGAGCAGTTCTTC	CASSSTLLGGSYNEQFF
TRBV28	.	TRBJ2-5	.	TGTGCCAGCATGCGCCACGGTGGTTACCAAGAGACCCAGTACTTC	CASMRHGGYQETQYF
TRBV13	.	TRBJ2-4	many	TGTGCCAGCAGTTCCCCTGGGATTCTAGCCAAAAACATTCAGTACTTC	CASSSPGILAKNIQYF
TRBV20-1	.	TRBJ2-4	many	TGCAGTGCTAGCGACACGACACTAGCCAAAAACATTCAGTACTTC	CSASDTTLAKNIQYF
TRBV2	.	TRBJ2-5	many	TGTGCCAGCAGTATATCTAGGGAAGAGACCCAGTACTTC	CASSISREETQYF
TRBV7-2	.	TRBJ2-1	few	TGTGCCAGCAGCCCACTATACGGGAACTACAATGAGCAGTTCTTC	CASSPLYGNYNEQFF